The sequence of this TCR beta chain was determined in a study of blood T cells in healthy people across ages. The second PCR ran about 6 to 12 cycles with a sample-barcoded 5' primer and J-beta primers. Tagging of each cDNA molecule was performed by a template-switch adaptor with 12 random nucleotides. TCRdb ran MiXCR on the 5' RACE reads and lists one entry per CDR3 protein. The sample contains 1.5 million to 2 million distinct CDR3 sequences, roughly 43% of which appear only once. This clonotype was recorded a few times. V gave up 4 bases and J gave up 2 bases, with 22 bases separating them. This CDR3 contains 18 residues. Germline lookup yields CDR1 SGHTA and CDR2 FQGNSA.

This sequence joins TRBV7-2 and TRBJ2-3; D possibly corresponds to TRBD2 (7 bases). The sequencing sample was made of blood. The TCR comes from a human donor in good health. This chain's CDR3 is CASSSRGGPVITTDTQYF. The CDR3 DNA follows: TGTGCCAGCAGCTCGAGGGGGGGACCGGTTATTACCACAGATACGCAGTATTTT. Complete variable domain (other parts from reference TRBV7-2 and TRBJ2-3): GAGVSQSPSNKVTEKGKDVELRCDPISGHTALYWYRQSLGQGLEFLIYFQGNSAPDKSGLPSDRFSAERTGGSVSTLTIQRTQQEDSAVYLCASSSRGGPVITTDTQYFGPGTRLTVL.